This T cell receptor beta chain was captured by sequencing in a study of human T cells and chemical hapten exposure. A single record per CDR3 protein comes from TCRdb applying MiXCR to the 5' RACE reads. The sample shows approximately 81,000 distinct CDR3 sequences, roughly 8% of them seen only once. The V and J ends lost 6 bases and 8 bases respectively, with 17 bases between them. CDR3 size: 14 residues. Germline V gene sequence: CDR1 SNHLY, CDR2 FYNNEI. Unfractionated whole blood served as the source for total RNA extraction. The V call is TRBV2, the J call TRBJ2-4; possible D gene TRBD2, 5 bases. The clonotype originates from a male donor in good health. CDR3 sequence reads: CASSPTGTRYIQYF. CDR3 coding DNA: TGTGCCAGCAGCCCAACGGGCACTAGGTACATTCAGTACTTC.